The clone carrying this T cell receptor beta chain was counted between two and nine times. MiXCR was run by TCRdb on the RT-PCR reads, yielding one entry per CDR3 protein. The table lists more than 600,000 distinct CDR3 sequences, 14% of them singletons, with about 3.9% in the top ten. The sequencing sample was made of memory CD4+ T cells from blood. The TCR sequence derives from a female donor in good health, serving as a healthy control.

CDR3 region: CASSLEVGGKTEAFF. For the CDR3, the DNA is TGCGCCAGCAGCTTGGAGGTAGGGGGAAAGACTGAAGCTTTCTTT. The gene calls are TRBV5-1 and TRBJ1-1; TRBD1 is a possible D gene (6 bases). The CDR3 totals 15 residues. The V gene lost 0 bases and the J gene lost 5 bases, with 14 bases spanning the gap. Per germline, CDR1 SGHRS and CDR2 YFSETQ.